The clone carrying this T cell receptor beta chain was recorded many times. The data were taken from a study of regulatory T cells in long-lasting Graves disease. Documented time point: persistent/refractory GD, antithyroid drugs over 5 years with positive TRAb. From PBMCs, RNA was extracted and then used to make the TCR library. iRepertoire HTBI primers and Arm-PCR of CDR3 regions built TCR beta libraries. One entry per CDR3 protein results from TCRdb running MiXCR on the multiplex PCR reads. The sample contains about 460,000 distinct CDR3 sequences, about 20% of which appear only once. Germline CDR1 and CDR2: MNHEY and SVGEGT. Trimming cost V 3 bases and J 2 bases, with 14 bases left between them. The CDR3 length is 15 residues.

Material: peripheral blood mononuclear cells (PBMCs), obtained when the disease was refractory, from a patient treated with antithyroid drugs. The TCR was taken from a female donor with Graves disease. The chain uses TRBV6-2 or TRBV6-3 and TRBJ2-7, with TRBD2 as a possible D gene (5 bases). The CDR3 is CASSYAYGVTYEQYF. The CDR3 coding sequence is TGTGCCAGCAGTTATGCTTACGGGGTCACCTACGAGCAGTACTTC.